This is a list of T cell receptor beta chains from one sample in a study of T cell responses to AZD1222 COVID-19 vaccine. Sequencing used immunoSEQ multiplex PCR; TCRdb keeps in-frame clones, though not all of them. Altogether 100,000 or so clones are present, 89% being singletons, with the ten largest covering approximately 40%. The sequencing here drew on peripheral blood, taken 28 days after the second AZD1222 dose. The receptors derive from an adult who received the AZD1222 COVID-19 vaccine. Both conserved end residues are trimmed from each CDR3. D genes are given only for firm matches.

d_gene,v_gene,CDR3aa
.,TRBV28,ASSSQLTGRRVEAF
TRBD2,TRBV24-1,ATVAGGPYNEQF
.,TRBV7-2,ASSLEGSQPQH
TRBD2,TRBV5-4,ASSQDTPGGLAYEQY
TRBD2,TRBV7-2,ASSNQRGSYNEQF
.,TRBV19,ASIKSGTYRDTEAF
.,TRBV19,ASSIRDASWGYT
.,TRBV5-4,ASSLGGDSPTDTQY
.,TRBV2,ASDRLWSPLH
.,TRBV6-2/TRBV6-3,ASSPLAGLDNEQF
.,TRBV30,AWSVNGNTIY
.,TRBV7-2,ASSPLRGLEAF
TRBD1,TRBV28,ASSLRGQSYEQY
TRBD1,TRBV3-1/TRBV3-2,ASSQNYMTGGLGYT
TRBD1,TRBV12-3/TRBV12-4,ASSPTGAGGYT
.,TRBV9,ASSVAWGDPSNEQY
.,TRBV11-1,ASSLRGVPEAF
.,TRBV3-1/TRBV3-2,ASSPGGVGNTIY
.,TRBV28,ASREESRANYGYT
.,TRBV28,ASSPSGRTDSYEQY
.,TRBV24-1,ATSDFSPNEQF
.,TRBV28,ASSLAGYDEKLF
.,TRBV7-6,ASSSGKDFNYGYT
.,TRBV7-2,ASNPQGFDGEKLF
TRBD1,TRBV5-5,ASSLRTGVGQPQH
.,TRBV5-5,ASSNRNSYEQY
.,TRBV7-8,ASSFHGDLNTEAF
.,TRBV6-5,ASSYDRISGNTIY
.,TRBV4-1,ASSQGVSGGPWDYGYT
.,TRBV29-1,SAKGTNEKLF
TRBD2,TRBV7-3,ASSLTPSSGYEQY
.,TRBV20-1,SASPGAEAF
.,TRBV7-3,ASSLTTSGNTIY
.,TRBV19,ASSMGKGYEQY
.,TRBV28,ASSLSDPETQY
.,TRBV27,ASSFLGPAGAGNTIY
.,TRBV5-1,ASSSQDWGQVQETQY
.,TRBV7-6,ASSLQLAGNEQF
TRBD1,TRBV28,ASTRDRVNQPQH
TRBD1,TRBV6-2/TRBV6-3,ASSFTMGQRITYSTDTQY
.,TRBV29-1,SVQEGGPLEQY
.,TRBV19,ASSTLGSNSPLH